One and the same sample provided the 27 T cell receptor beta chains below, sequenced in a study of cytomegalovirus exposure and HLA in healthy donors. The PCR ran on 60 Vbeta and 13 Jbeta primers. This table comes from immunoSEQ multiplex PCR, and its TCRdb copy is limited to in-frame clones, with some not included. The table for this sample gives roughly 120,000 clones. Source material: PBMCs. Receptors originate from a man in his forties in good health and CMV-seronegative.

The rearrangement links TRBV2 to TRBJ2-1; 7 positions match TRBD2. CDR1 SNHLY and CDR2 FYNNEI come from the germline V gene. CDR3 length: 16 residues. Unmatched junction bases numbered 14, after V lost 4 bases and J lost 8 bases. CDR3 in amino acids: CASSAEAGAVGHEQFF. CDR3 nucleotides: TGTGCCAGCAGTGCCGAGGCGGGAGCTGTTGGGCATGAGCAGTTCTTC.

J is TRBJ2-4 and V is TRBV6-6, with D maybe TRBD2 (6 bases). The CDR3 extends over 15 amino acids. The germline gives CDR1 MNHNY, CDR2 SVGAGI (reference sequence). The V gene lost 5 bases and the J gene lost 0 bases, with 11 bases spanning the gap. This chain's CDR3 is CASSGRGLAKNIQYF. The CDR3 DNA follows: TGTGCCAGCAGTGGACGGGGGTTAGCCAAAAACATTCAGTACTTC.

The chain is built from TRBV6-5 and TRBJ2-7; 10 bases map to TRBD1. Germline V gene data show CDR1 as MNHEY and CDR2 as SVGAGI. The V and J ends lost 6 bases and 6 bases, in that order; junction bases with no gene match: 8. The CDR3 has 14 amino acids. CDR3 bases: TGTGCCAGCAGCATTGGGACAGGGGTGGGCGAGCAGTACTTC. This encodes CASSIGTGVGEQYF.

The chain has TRBV7-6 and TRBJ2-3; D might be TRBD2 (6 bases). Trimming took 5 bases from V and 12 from J, leaving 24 bases between them. Germline CDR1 and CDR2: SGHVS and FNYEAQ. The CDR3 runs 15 residues. CDR3 protein: CASSGLGDRAGPQYF. The DNA for the CDR3 is TGTGCCAGCAGCGGGTTGGGGGATAGAGCGGGTCCACAGTATTTT.

The chain joins TRBV7-8 to TRBJ1-2; TRBD1 agrees at 10 bases. After removal of 1 base from V and 8 bases from J, the junction contained 10 bases not matched to a gene. CDR1 and CDR2 (germline): SGHVS, FQNEAQ. There are 16 residues in the CDR3. CDR3 in amino acids: CASSLGDRGLNGGYTF. Here the CDR3 DNA reads TGTGCCAGCAGCTTAGGGGACAGGGGACTGAACGGAGGCTACACCTTC.

The chain recombines TRBV30 with TRBJ2-7; TRBD1 agrees at 7 bases. V shed 1 base and J 2 bases; nucleotides not matched to a gene: 5. CDR1 GTSNPN and CDR2 SVGIG come from the germline V gene (reference sequence). The CDR3 totals 14 residues. As DNA, the CDR3 is TGTGCCTGGAGTGGTGGGACAGCTCCCTACGAGCAGTACTTC. Translated, it gives CAWSGGTAPYEQYF.

The chain has TRBV2 and TRBJ1-1, with D possibly being TRBD1 (6 bases). V was pared by 6 bases and J by 7 bases, with 12 bases between. Germline V gives CDR1 SNHLY, CDR2 FYNNEI. This CDR3 has 12 amino acids. The CDR3 DNA reads TGTGCCAGCAGCGGACAGACCCGTGAAGCTTTCTTT. This sequence encodes CASSGQTREAFF. The complete variable domain, with remaining parts taken from reference TRBV2 and TRBJ1-1, reads EPEVTQTPSHQVTQMGQEVILRCVPISNHLYFYWYRQILGQKVEFLVSFYNNEISEKSEIFDDQFSVERPDGSNFTLKIRSTKLEDSAMYFCASSGQTREAFFGQGTRLTVV.

Measured by frequency, this clone is medium-sized. The chain couples TRBV6-1 to TRBJ1-1, with D perhaps matching TRBD1 (6 bases). Germline assignment: CDR1 MNHNS and CDR2 SASEGT. The CDR3 runs to 13 residues. V lost 8 bases and J 3 bases, leaving 13 bases between the germline ends. The CDR3 coding sequence is TGTGCCAGCTCGCCACAGGGACACACTGAAGCTTTCTTT. The encoded protein is CASSPQGHTEAFF.

The chain links TRBV27 to TRBJ2-3; 13 positions agree with TRBD2. CDR3 length: 16 residues. Germline CDR1 MNHEY, CDR2 SMNVEV (reference sequence). With V trimmed by 5 bases and J by 6 bases, 8 bases remained unmatched. The DNA of the CDR3 is TGTGCCAGCAGTGAACTAGCGGGAGGGCCTTTCGATACGCAGTATTTT. It codes for CASSELAGGPFDTQYF.

This chain uses TRBV5-8 with TRBJ2-3, with D uncertain. V lost 8 bases and J 2 bases, leaving 9 bases between the germline ends. The CDR3 has 12 residues. Germline CDR1 SGHTS, CDR2 YDEGEE. The DNA of the CDR3 is TGTGCCAGGAGAGTAAACACAGATACGCAGTATTTT. It yields the protein CARRVNTDTQYF.

The chain carries TRBV13 and TRBJ2-3; 9 positions agree with TRBD1. The CDR3 is made up of 17 amino acids. CDR1 is PRHDT and CDR2 is FYEKMQ in the germline V gene (reference sequence). V trimming: 4 bases; J trimming: 7 bases; junction bases outside the gene matches: 15. The CDR3 reads CASSSDPVGQGWNTQYF. Written as DNA, the CDR3 is TGTGCCAGCAGCTCTGACCCTGTGGGACAGGGTTGGAATACGCAGTATTTT.

The J gene is TRBJ2-3, the V gene TRBV30; 12 positions match TRBD2. The V gene end was trimmed by 6 bases and the J gene end by 0 bases; junction bases not matched to a gene: 7. The CDR3 spans 16 residues. CDR1 and CDR2 from the germline V gene are GTSNPN and SVGIG (reference sequence). The CDR3 bases are TGTGCCTGCAACGGACTAGCGGGGCGTAGCACAGATACGCAGTATTTT. It yields the protein CACNGLAGRSTDTQYF.

The chain recombines TRBV6-5 with TRBJ2-7; a weak D match, TRBD2 (6 bases). The CDR3 is 13 amino acids. Germline assignment: CDR1 MNHEY and CDR2 SVGAGI. The ends were cut back, 10 bases at V and 5 bases at J, with 18 bases in the middle. The CDR3 loop reads CATKRAHRDEQYF. The CDR3 DNA reads as TGTGCCACCAAGCGGGCCCATCGGGACGAGCAGTACTTC.

The chain joins TRBV6-1 to TRBJ2-7, with D perhaps matching TRBD2 (6 bases). The CDR3 spans 15 residues. The ends were cut back, 1 base at V and 3 bases at J, with 13 bases in the middle. The germline V gene has CDR1 MNHNS and CDR2 SASEGT. The CDR3 loop reads CASSEGYGGRYEQYF. In DNA, the CDR3 is TGTGCCAGCAGTGAAGGGTACGGGGGACGCTACGAGCAGTACTTC.

The V call is TRBV13, the J call TRBJ2-2; D is perhaps TRBD2 (6 bases). With 6 bases removed from V and 3 bases from J, the gap between germline ends came to 17 bases. The CDR3 spans 16 residues. Looked up from germline, CDR1 is PRHDT and CDR2 is FYEKMQ (reference sequence). CDR3 in DNA: TGTGCCAGCAGGGTCGGGAGCTGGGTTGACACCGGGGAGCTGTTTTTT. It codes for CASRVGSWVDTGELFF. Full variable domain (outside the CDR3, taken from reference TRBV13 and TRBJ2-2): AAGVIQSPRHLIKEKRETATLKCYPIPRHDTVYWYQQGPGQDPQFLISFYEKMQSDKGSIPDRFSAQQFSDYHSELNMSSLELGDSALYFCASRVGSWVDTGELFFGEGSRLTVL.

On this clone: The same CDR3 can be traced to other DNA sequences in this sample. CDR3 bases: TGTGCATCCACGGGGGCGGGCGCGGGGGAAACCGGGGAGCTGTTTTTT. Translation: CASTGAGAGETGELFF. The gene calls are TRBV10-3 and TRBJ2-2; TRBD2 is a possible D gene (7 bases). The length of the CDR3 is 16 residues. CDR1 is ENHRY, CDR2 SYGVKD, per germline.

The chain joins TRBV6-1 to TRBJ1-1, with 9 bases lining up with TRBD1. V was pared by 4 bases and J by 0 bases, with 6 bases of the junction left unmatched. The germline gives CDR1 MNHNS, CDR2 SASEGT. The CDR3 length is 16 residues. In DNA form, the CDR3 reads TGTGCCAGCAGTGGGGACAGGGCCCCCTTGAACACTGAAGCTTTCTTT. Protein: CASSGDRAPLNTEAFF.

Notes on this clone: Other DNA variants within this sample encode the same CDR3. The chain recombines TRBV27 with TRBJ2-5, with 8 positions matching TRBD1. The end of the DNA fits TRBJ2-7 better, so the J call may be wrong. Germline values: CDR1 MNHEY, CDR2 SMNVEV (reference sequence). The CDR3 loop spans 13 amino acids. This chain's CDR3 is CASRRQGSYEQYF. The DNA of the CDR3 is TGTGCCAGCAGAAGACAGGGGAGCTACGAGCAGTACTTC.

The V gene is TRBV25-1, the J gene TRBJ2-7; D is undetermined. CDR1 MGHDK and CDR2 SYGVNS come from the germline V gene. V lost 1 base to trimming and J lost 7 bases, with 14 bases between them. This CDR3 has 14 residues. The DNA for the CDR3 is TGTGCCAGCAGTGAATTCGGAGTGTCCGGGGAGCAGTACTTC. It yields the protein CASSEFGVSGEQYF.

This chain connects TRBV7-2 to TRBJ2-1; TRBD2 matches at 8 bases. CDR1 SGHTA and CDR2 FQGNSA come from the germline V gene. With V trimmed by 1 base and J by 1 base, 9 bases remained unmatched. The CDR3 covers 18 residues. CDR3 nucleotides: TGTGCCAGCAGCTTAGTAGCGGCGGGACTAGAGTCCTACAATGAGCAGTTCTTC. Protein product: CASSLVAAGLESYNEQFF. The full variable domain, its missing parts supplied by reference TRBV7-2 and TRBJ2-1, is GAGVSQSPSNKVTEKGKDVELRCDPISGHTALYWYRQSLGQGLEFLIYFQGNSAPDKSGLPSDRFSAERTGGSVSTLTIQRTQQEDSAVYLCASSLVAAGLESYNEQFFGPGTRLTVL.

CDR3 coding DNA: TGCGCCAGCAGCTCCTCCTACGAGCAGTACTTC. This translates into CASSSSYEQYF. V gene TRBV5-1 combines with J gene TRBJ2-5; D unclear. The J call is in doubt because the DNA end fits TRBJ2-7 better. The germline CDR1 and CDR2 sequences are SGHRS and YFSETQ. This CDR3 is built from 11 residues.

The CDR3 is CASRPGRGLNTEAFF. The CDR3 nucleotides read TGTGCCAGCAGGCCGGGACGGGGACTCAACACTGAAGCTTTCTTT. The chain is built from TRBV2 and TRBJ1-1, with D possibly being TRBD1 (5 bases). This CDR3 region has 15 residues. The V end was cut by 6 bases, the J end by 2 bases, with 16 bases between. Germline V gene data show CDR1 as SNHLY and CDR2 as FYNNEI.

The J gene is TRBJ2-7, the V gene TRBV6-5, with 7 bases aligning to TRBD2. Germline trimming cut 0 bases from V and 5 bases from J; bases unmatched to any gene: 4. The CDR3 covers 14 residues. The germline CDR1 and CDR2 sequences are MNHEY and SVGAGI. The CDR3 loop is CASSYSREPHEQYF. DNA of the CDR3: TGTGCCAGCAGTTACTCGCGGGAGCCCCACGAGCAGTACTTC.

The V gene is TRBV27, the J gene TRBJ2-7; 9 bases line up with TRBD1. This CDR3 spans 13 amino acids. The J segment lost 7 bases and the V segment lost 8 bases, leaving 9 bases of the junction unmatched. CDR1 MNHEY and CDR2 SMNVEV come from the germline V gene (reference sequence). CDR3 in amino acids: CASWGTGTREQYF. The CDR3 DNA reads as TGTGCCAGCTGGGGGACAGGGACGAGGGAGCAGTACTTC.

V usage is TRBV5-4 and J usage is TRBJ2-5; 12 nucleotides align to TRBD1. The CDR3 consists of 16 residues. The germline gives CDR1 SGHNT, CDR2 YYREEE (reference sequence). With V trimmed by 3 bases and J by 5 bases, 8 bases remained unmatched. The CDR3 DNA is TGTGCCAGCAGCTCGGGACGGGACAGGGGGCAGGAGACCCAGTACTTC. It translates to CASSSGRDRGQETQYF.

The chain employs TRBV11-3 and TRBJ2-5, with TRBD2 matching 8 bases. V was pared by 2 bases and J by 5 bases, with 4 bases of the junction left unmatched. The CDR3 runs 14 residues. Per the germline V gene, CDR1 is SGHNT and CDR2 is YENEEA. In nucleotides, the CDR3 is TGTGCCAGCAGCTTAAGCGGGAGATGGGAGACCCAGTACTTC. Translation: CASSLSGRWETQYF.

V usage is TRBV5-1 and J usage is TRBJ2-1; a weak D match, TRBD1 (5 bases). V was cut by 0 bases and J by 8 bases, with 15 bases left in between. The CDR3 covers 15 residues. Per germline, CDR1 SGHRS and CDR2 YFSETQ. CDR3 in DNA: TGCGCCAGCAGCTTGGAGGACGCATCCAGGGATGAGCAGTTCTTC. It is translated as CASSLEDASRDEQFF.